The clone carrying this TCR beta chain has just a few counts. Antigen specificity is unknown. The sample belongs to a study of beta chain features in type 1 diabetes. Study results and limitations: PCR may have favored shorter templates equally in patients and controls. Moderate but significant shortening of TCRB CDR3s was recorded in all four CD4+ subsets from Type 1 diabetes patients.

Germline values: CDR1 KGHSH, CDR2 LQKENI. The CDR3 has 13 residues. Between the trimmed V and J ends, which lost 3 bases and 7 bases, there was a span of 10 bases. Isolated RNA was reverse transcribed in full, so expressed TCRB transcripts were sequenced. Assay used: immunoSEQ multiplex PCR; TCRdb lists only in-frame clones, some missing. There are a few hundred thousand clones in the sample; approximately 11% occur only once, and around 0.015% lies in the top ten. This rearrangement joins TRBV18 to TRBJ2-1; D remains unclear. The material sequenced was naive CD4+ T cells from blood. The clonotype comes from a woman aged 30 to 39 in good health. CDR3 protein: CASSPRGVNEQFF. The CDR3 DNA reads TGTGCCAGCTCACCCCGAGGAGTGAATGAGCAGTTCTTC.